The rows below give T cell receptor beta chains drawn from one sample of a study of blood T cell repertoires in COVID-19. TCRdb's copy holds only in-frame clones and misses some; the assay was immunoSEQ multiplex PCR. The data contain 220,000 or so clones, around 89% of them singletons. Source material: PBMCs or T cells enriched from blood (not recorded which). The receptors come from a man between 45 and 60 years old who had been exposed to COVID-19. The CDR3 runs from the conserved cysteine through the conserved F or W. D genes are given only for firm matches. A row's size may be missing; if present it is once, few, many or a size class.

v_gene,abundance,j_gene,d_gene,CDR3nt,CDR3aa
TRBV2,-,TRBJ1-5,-,TGTGCCAGCAGTGGTTCTAGTAGCAATCAGCCCCAGCATTTT,CASSGSSSNQPQHF
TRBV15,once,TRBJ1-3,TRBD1,TGTGCCACCAGCAGAGACATGGGGACAGCCAGCTCTGGAAACACCATATATTTT,CATSRDMGTASSGNTIYF
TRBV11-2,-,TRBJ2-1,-,TGTGCCAGCAGCTTTGGAGGGAAACGCTCCTACAATGAGCAGTTCTTC,CASSFGGKRSYNEQFF
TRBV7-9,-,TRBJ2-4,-,TGTGCCAGCAGCTTAGCTAGTACCAAAAACATTCAGTACTTC,CASSLASTKNIQYF
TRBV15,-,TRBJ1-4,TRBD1,TGTGCCACCAGCAGGACAGGGGGCGACTATGAAAAACTGTTTTTT,CATSRTGGDYEKLFF
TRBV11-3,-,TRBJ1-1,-,TGTGCCAGCAGCGATATCTTGAATGAACCGGGACATAAAGCTTTCTTT,CASSDILNEPGHKAFF
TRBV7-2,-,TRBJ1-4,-,TGTGCCAGCAGCTTACGGAACAGGGTAGATGAAAAACTGTTTTTT,CASSLRNRVDEKLFF
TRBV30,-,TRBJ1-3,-,TGTGCCTGGAGTATGACACTTCGAAACACCATATATTTT,CAWSMTLRNTIYF
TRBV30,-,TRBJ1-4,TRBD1,TGTGCCTGGAGTGTACGGACAGGGGCCAATGAAAAACTGTTTTTT,CAWSVRTGANEKLFF
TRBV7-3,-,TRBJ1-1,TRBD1,TGTGCCAGCACCCCACCGGGACAGGGCGGTGAAGACACTGAAGCTTTCTTT,CASTPPGQGGEDTEAFF
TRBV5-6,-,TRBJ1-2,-,TGTGCCAGCAGCTTGGGGGCAGGCATCGGTGGCTACACCTTC,CASSLGAGIGGYTF